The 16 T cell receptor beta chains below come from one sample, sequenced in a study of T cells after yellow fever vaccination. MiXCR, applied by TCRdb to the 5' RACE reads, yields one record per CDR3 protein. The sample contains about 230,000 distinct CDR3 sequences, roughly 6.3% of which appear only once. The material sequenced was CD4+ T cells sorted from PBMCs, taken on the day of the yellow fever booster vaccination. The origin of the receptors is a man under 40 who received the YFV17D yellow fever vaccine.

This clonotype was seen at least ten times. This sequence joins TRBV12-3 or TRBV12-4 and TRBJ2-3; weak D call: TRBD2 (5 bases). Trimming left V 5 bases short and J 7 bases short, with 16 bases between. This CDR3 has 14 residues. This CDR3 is CASSERTLVNTQYF. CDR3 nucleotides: TGTGCCAGCAGTGAGAGGACTCTGGTAAATACGCAGTATTTT.

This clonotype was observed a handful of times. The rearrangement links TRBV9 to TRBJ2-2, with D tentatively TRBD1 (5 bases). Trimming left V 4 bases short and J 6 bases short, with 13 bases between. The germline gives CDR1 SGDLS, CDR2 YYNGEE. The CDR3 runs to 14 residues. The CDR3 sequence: CASSSDRLAGELFF. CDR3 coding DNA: TGTGCCAGCAGCTCCGACAGATTGGCCGGGGAGCTGTTTTTT.

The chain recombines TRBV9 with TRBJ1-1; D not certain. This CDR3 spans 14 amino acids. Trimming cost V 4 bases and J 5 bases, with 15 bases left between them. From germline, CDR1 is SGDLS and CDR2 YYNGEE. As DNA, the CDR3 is TGTGCCAGCAGCCCTAGTGGTAGTTGGACTGAAGCTTTCTTT. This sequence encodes CASSPSGSWTEAFF. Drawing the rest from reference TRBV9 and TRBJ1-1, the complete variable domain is DSGVTQTPKHLITATGQRVTLRCSPRSGDLSVYWYQQSLDQGLQFLIQYYNGEERAKGNILERFSAQQFPDLHSELNLSSLELGDSALYFCASSPSGSWTEAFFGQGTRLTVV.

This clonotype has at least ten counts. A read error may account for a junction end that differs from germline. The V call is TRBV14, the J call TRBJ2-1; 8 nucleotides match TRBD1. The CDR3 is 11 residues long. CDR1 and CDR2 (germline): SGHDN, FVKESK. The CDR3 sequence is CASSQGRQGYF. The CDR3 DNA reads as TGTGCCAGCAGCCAAGGACGACAGGGGTACTTC.

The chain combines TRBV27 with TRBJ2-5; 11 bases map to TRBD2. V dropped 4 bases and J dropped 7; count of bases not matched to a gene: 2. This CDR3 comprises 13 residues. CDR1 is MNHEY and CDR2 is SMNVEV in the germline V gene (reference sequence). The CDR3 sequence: CASSWGTSGTQYF. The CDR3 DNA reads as TGTGCCAGCAGTTGGGGGACTAGCGGGACCCAGTACTTC.

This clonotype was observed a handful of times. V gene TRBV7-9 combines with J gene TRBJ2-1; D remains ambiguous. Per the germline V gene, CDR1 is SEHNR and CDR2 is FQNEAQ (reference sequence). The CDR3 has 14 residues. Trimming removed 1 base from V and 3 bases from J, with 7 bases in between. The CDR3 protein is CASSLGGRYNEQFF. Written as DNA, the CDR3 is TGTGCCAGCAGCTTAGGAGGCCGCTACAATGAGCAGTTCTTC.

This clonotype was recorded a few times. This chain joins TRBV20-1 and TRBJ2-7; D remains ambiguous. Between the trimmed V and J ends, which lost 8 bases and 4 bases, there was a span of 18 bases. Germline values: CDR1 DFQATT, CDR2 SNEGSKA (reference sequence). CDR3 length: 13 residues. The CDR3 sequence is CSSTKAVGYEQYF. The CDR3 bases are TGCAGTTCGACGAAGGCGGTCGGTTACGAGCAGTACTTC.

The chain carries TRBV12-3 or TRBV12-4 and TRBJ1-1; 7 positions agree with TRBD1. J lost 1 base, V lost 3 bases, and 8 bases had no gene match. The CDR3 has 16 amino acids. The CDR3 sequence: CASSLKPGTANTEAFF. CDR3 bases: TGTGCCAGCAGTTTGAAACCCGGGACAGCGAACACTGAAGCTTTCTTT.

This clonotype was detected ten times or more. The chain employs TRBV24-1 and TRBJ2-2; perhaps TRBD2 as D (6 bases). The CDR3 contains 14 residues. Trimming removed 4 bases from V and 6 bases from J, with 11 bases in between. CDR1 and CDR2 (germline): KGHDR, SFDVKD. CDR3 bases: TGTGCCACCAGTGACCCGGGAGTAGCCGGGGAGCTGTTTTTT. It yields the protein CATSDPGVAGELFF.

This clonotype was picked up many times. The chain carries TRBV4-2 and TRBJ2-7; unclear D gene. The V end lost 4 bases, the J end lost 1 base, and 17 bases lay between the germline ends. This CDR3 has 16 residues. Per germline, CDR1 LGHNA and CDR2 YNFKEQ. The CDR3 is CASSPEMGPRSYEQYF. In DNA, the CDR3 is TGTGCCAGCAGCCCGGAGATGGGCCCTAGGTCCTACGAGCAGTACTTC.

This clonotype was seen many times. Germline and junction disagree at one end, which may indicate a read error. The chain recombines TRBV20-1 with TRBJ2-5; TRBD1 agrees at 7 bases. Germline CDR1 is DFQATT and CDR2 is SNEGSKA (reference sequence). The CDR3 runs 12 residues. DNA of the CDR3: TGCAGCGCTAGGACAGGACAAGAGACCCAGTACTTC. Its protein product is CSARTGQETQYF.

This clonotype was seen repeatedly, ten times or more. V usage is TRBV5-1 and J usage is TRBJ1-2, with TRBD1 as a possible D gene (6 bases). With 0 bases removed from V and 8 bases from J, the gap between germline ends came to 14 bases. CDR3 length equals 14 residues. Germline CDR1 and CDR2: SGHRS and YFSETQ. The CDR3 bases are TGCGCCAGCAGCTTGGAACAGGGAAGTCAAGGCTACACCTTC. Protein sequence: CASSLEQGSQGYTF.

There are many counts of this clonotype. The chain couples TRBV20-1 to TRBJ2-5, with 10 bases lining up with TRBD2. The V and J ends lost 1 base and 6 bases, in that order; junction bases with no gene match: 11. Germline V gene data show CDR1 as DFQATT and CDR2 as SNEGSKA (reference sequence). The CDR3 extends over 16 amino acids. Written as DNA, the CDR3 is TGCAGTGCTAGAGGTAGCGGGAGGACGGGGATACAGACCCAGTACTTC. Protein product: CSARGSGRTGIQTQYF.

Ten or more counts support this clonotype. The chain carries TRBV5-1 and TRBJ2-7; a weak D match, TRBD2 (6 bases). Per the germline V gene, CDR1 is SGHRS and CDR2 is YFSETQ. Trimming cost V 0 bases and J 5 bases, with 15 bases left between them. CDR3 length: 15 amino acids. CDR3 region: CASSLENSGYNEQYF. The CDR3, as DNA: TGCGCCAGCAGCTTGGAGAATAGCGGTTACAACGAGCAGTACTTC. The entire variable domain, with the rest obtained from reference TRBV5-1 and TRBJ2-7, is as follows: KAGVTQTPRYLIKTRGQQVTLSCSPISGHRSVSWYQQTPGQGLQFLFEYFSETQRNKGNFPGRFSGRQFSNSRSEMNVSTLELGDSALYLCASSLENSGYNEQYFGPGTRLTVT.

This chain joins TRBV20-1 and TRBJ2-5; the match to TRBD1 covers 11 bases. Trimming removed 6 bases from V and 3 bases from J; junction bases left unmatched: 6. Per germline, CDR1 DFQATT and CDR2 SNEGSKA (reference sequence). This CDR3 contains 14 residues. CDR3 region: CSAMDRGREETQYF. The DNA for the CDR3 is TGCAGTGCCATGGACAGGGGGCGAGAAGAGACCCAGTACTTC.

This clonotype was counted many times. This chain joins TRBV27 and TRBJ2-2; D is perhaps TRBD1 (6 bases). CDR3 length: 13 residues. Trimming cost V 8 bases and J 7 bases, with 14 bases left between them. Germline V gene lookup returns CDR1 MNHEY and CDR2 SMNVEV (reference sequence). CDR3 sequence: CASGTRGVGELFF. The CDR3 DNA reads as TGTGCCAGCGGAACCAGGGGTGTCGGGGAGCTGTTTTTT.